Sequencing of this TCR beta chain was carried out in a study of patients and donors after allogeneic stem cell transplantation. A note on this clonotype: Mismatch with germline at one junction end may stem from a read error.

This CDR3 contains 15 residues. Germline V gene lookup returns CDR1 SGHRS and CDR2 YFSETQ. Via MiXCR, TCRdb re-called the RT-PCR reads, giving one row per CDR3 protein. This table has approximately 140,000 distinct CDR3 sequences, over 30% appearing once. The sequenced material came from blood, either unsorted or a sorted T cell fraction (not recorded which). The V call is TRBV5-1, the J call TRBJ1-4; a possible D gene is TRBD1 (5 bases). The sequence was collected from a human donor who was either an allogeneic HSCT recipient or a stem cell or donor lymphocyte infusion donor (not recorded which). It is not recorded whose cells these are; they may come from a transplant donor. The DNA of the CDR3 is TGTGCCAGCAGTTTTCAGGGCGCAACTAATGAAAAACTGTTTTTT. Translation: CASSFQGATNEKLFF.